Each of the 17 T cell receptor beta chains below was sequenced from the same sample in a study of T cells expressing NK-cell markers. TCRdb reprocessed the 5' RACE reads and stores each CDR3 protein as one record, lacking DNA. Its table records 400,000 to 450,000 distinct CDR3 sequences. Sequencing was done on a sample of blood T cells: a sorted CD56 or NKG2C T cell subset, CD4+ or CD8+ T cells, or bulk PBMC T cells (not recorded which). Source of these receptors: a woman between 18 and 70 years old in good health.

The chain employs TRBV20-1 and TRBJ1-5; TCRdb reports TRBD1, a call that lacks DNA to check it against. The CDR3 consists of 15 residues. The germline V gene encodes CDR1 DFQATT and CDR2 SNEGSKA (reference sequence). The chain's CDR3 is CSARDGEGMNEPQHF.

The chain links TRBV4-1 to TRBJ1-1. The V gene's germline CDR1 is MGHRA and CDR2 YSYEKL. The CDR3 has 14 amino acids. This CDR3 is CASSQAQINTEAFF.

The CDR3 reads CSARDPAREKLFF. The rearrangement uses TRBV20-1 and TRBJ1-4; with no DNA, the TCRdb D assignment of TRBD1 cannot be verified. The CDR3 has 13 residues. Germline assignment: CDR1 DFQATT and CDR2 SNEGSKA (reference sequence).

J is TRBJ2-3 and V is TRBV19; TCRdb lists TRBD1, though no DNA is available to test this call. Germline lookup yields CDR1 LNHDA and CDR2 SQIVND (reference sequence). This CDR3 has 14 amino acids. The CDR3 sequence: CASNPPGAIDTQYF.

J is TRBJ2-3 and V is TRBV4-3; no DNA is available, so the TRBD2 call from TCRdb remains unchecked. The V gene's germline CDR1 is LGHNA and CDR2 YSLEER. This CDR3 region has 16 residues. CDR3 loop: CASSQVAGGPPDTQYF.

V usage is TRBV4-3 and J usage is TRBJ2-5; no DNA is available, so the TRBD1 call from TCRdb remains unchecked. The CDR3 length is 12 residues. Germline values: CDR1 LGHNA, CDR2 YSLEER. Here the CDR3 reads CASSDRGKTQYF.

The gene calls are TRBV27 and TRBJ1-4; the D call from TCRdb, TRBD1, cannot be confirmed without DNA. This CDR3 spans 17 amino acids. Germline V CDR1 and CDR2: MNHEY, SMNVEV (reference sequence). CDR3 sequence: CASSRRTGGYRDEKLFF.

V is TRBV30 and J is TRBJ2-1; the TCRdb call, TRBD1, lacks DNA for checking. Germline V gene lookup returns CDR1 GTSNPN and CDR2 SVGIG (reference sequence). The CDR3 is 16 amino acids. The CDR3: CAWSVNYRPPGNEQFF.

CDR3 region: CASSPGTVDKNIQYF. The chain has TRBV7-2 and TRBJ2-4; TCRdb picks TRBD1, but there is no DNA to check that call. This CDR3 has 15 amino acids. The germline V gene encodes CDR1 SGHTA and CDR2 FQGNSA.

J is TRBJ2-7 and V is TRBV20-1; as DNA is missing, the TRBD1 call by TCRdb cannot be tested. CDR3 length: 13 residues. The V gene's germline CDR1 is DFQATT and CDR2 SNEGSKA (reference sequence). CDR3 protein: CSASGGQAYEQYF.

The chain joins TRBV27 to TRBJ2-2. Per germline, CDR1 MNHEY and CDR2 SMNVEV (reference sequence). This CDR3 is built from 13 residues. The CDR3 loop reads CASSFWNTGELFF.

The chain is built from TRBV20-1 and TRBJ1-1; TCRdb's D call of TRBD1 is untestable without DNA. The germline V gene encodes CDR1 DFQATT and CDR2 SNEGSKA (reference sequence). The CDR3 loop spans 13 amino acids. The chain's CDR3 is CSALDREGTEAFF.

CDR3 region: CASSQGKSTDTQYF. The chain employs TRBV4-3 and TRBJ2-3. Germline V gives CDR1 LGHNA, CDR2 YSLEER. This CDR3 region has 14 residues.

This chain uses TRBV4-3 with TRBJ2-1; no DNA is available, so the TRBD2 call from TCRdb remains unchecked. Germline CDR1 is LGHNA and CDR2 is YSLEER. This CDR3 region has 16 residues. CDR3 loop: CASSQGRTTSYNEQFF.

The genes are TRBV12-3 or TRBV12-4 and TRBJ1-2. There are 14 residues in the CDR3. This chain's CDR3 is CASTSVGANYGYTF.

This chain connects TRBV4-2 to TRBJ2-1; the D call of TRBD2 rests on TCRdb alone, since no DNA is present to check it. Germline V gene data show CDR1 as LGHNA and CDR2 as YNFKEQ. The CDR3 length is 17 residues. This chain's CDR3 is CASSQDAGLAVRNEQFF.

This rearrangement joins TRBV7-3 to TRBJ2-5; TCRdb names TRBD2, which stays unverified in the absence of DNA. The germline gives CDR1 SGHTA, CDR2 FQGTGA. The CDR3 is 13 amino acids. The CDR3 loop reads CASSSRLGETQYF.